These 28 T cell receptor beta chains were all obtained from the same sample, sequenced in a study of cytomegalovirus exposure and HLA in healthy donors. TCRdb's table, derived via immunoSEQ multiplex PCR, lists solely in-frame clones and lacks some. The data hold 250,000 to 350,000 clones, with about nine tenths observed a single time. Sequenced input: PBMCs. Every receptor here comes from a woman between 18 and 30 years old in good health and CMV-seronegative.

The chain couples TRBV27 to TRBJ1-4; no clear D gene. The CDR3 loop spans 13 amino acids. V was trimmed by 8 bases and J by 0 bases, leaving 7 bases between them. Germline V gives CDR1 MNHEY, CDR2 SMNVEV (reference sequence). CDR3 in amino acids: CASGVSTNEKLFF. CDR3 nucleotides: TGTGCCAGCGGAGTATCAACTAATGAAAAACTGTTTTTT.

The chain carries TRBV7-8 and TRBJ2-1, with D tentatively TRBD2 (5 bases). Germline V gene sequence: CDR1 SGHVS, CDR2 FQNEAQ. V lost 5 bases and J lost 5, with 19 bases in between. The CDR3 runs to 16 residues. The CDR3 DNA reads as TGTGCCAGCAGCCCCCCGAGAGGGAATAGGGACAATGAGCAGTTCTTC. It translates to CASSPPRGNRDNEQFF.

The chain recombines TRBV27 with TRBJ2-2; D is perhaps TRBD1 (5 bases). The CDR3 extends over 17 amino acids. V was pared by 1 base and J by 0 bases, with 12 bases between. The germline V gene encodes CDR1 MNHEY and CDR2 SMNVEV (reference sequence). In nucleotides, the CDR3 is TGTGCCAGCAGTTTATGGGGCTACAGGACGAACACCGGGGAGCTGTTTTTT. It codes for CASSLWGYRTNTGELFF.

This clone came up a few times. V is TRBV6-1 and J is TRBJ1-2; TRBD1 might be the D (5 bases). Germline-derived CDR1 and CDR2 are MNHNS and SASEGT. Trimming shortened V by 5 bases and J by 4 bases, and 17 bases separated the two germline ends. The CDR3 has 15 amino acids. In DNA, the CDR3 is TGTGCCAGCAGTACATATCTTGGGGGGGGCTATGGCTACACCTTC. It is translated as CASSTYLGGGYGYTF.

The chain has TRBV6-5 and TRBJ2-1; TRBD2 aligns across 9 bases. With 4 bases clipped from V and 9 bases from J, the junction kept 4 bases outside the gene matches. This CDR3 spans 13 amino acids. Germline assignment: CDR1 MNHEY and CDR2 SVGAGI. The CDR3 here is CASSLGLAGEQFF. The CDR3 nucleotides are TGTGCCAGCAGTTTGGGACTAGCCGGTGAGCAGTTCTTC.

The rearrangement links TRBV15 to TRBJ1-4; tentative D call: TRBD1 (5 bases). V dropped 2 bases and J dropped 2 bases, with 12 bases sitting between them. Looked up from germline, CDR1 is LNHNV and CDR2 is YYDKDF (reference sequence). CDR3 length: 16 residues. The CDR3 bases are TGTGCCACCAGCAGACCCCCGGGGGTGACTAATGAAAAACTGTTTTTT. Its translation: CATSRPPGVTNEKLFF.

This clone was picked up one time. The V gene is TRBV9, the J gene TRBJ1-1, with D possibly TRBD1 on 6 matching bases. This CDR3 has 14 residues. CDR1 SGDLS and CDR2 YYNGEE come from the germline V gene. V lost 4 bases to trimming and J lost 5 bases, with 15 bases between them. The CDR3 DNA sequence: TGTGCCAGCAGCACCCCAGGGGACGGAACTGAAGCTTTCTTT. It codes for CASSTPGDGTEAFF.

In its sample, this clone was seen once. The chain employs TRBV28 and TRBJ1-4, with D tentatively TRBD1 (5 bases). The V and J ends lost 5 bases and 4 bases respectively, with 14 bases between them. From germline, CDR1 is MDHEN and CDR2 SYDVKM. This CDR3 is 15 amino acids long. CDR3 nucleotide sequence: TGTGCCAGCAGTCCAGGGTGGGATCTTAATGAAAAACTGTTTTTT. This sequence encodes CASSPGWDLNEKLFF.

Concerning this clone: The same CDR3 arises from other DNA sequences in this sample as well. The CDR3 loop is CASSYSRSGANVLTF. As DNA, the CDR3 is TGTGCCAGCAGTTACTCGAGGTCTGGGGCCAACGTCCTGACTTTC. The genes are TRBV6-5 and TRBJ2-6; no reliable D call. Trimming took 0 bases from V and 1 from J, leaving 4 bases between them. Germline V gene data show CDR1 as MNHEY and CDR2 as SVGAGI. The CDR3 sequence is 15 residues long.

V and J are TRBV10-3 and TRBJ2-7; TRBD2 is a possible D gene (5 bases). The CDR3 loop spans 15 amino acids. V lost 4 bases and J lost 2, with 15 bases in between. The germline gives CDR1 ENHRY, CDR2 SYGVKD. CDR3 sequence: CAISGTPNGAYEQYF. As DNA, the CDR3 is TGTGCCATCAGTGGTACCCCAAACGGGGCCTACGAGCAGTACTTC.

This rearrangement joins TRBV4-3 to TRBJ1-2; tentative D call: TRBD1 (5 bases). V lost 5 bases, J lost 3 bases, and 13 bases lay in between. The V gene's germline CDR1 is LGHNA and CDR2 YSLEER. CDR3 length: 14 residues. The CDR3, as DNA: TGCGCCAGCAGCAAAAGTCCGACAGACTATGGCTACACCTTC. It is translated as CASSKSPTDYGYTF.

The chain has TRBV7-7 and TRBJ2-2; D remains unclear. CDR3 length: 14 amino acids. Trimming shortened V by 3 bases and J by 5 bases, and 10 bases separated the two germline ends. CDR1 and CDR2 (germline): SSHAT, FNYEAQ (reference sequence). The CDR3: CASSLTEITGELFF. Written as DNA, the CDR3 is TGTGCCAGCAGCTTGACGGAGATAACCGGGGAGCTGTTTTTT.

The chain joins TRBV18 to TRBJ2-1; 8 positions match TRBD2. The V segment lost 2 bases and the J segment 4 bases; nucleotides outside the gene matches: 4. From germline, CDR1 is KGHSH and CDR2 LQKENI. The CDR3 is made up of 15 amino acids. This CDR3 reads CASSPSSGSYNEQFF. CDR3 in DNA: TGTGCCAGCTCACCATCCAGCGGGAGTTACAATGAGCAGTTCTTC.

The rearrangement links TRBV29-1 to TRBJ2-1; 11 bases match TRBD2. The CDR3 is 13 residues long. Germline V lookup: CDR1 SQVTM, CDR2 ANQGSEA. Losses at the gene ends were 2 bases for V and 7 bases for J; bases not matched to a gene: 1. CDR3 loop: CSVELAGGNEQFF. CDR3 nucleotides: TGCAGCGTTGAACTAGCGGGGGGAAATGAGCAGTTCTTC.

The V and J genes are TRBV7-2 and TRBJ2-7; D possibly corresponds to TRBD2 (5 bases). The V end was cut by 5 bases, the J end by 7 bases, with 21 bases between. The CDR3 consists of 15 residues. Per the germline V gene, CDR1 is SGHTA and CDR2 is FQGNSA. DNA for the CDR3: TGTGCCAGCAGCCCTCCCGGGGTAGCATCAAAAGAGCAGTACTTC. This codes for CASSPPGVASKEQYF.

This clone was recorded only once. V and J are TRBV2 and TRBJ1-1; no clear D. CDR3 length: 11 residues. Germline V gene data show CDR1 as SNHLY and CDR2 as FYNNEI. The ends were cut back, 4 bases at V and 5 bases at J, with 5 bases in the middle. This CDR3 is CASSVSTEAFF. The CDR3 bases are TGTGCCAGCAGTGTTTCTACTGAAGCTTTCTTT. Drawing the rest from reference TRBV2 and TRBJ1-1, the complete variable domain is EPEVTQTPSHQVTQMGQEVILRCVPISNHLYFYWYRQILGQKVEFLVSFYNNEISEKSEIFDDQFSVERPDGSNFTLKIRSTKLEDSAMYFCASSVSTEAFFGQGTRLTVV.

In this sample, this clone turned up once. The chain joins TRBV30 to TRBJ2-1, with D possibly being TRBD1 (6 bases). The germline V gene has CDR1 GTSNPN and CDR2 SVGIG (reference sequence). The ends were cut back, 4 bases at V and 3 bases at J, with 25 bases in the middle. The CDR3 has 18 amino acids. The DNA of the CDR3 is TGTGCCTGGACCCCTACCCAGGGGCGACTACCACTCTACAATGAGCAGTTCTTC. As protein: CAWTPTQGRLPLYNEQFF.

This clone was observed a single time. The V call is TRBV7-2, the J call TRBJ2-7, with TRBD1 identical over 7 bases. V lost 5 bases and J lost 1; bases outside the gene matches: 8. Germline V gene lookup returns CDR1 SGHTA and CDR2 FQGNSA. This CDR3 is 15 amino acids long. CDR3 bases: TGTGCCAGCAGCGCCCAGGGGGTAGGATCCTACGAGCAGTACTTC. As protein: CASSAQGVGSYEQYF.

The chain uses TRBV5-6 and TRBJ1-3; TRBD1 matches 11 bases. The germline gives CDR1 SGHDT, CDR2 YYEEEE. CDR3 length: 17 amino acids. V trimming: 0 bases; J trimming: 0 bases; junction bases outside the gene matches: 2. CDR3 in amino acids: CASSLGTGGRSGNTIYF. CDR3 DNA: TGTGCCAGCAGCTTGGGGACAGGGGGCCGCTCTGGAAACACCATATATTTT.

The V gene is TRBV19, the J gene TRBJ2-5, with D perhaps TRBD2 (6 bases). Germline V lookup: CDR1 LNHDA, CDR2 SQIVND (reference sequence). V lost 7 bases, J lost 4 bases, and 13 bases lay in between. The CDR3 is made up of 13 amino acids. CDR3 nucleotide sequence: TGTGCCAGTACAGTGACCGGGGGAGAGACCCAGTACTTC. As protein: CASTVTGGETQYF.

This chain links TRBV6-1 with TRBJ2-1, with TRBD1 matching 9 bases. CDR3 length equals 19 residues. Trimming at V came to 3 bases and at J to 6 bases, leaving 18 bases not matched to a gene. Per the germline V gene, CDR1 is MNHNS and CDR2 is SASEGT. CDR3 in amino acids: CASSEFESRRGQGFNEQFF. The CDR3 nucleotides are TGTGCCAGCAGTGAGTTCGAATCGAGGAGGGGACAGGGTTTCAATGAGCAGTTCTTC.

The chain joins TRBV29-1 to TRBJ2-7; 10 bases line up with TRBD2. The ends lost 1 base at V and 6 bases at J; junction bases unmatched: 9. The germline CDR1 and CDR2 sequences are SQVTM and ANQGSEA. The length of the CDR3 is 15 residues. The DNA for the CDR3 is TGCAGCGTTGAAGGTGGAGCGGGAGGGCCTGGCGAGCAGTACTTC. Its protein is CSVEGGAGGPGEQYF.

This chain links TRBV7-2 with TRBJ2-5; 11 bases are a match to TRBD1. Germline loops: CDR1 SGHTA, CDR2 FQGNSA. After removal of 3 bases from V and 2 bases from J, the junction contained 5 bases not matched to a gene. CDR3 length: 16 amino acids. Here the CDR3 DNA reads TGTGCCAGCAGCTTGTCCGGGACAGGGGGGCAAGAGACCCAGTACTTC. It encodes CASSLSGTGGQETQYF.

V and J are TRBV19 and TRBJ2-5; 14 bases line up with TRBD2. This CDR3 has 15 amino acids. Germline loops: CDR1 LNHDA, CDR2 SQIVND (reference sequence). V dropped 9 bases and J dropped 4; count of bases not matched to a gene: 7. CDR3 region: CASAGTSGSLETQYF. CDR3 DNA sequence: TGTGCCAGCGCCGGGACTAGCGGGAGCCTAGAGACCCAGTACTTC.

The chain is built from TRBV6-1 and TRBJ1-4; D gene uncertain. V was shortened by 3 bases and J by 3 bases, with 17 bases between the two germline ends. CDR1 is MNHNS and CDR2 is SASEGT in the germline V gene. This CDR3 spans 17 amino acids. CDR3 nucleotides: TGTGCCAGCAGTGATTTGGGCTTTAAGCCACCTAATGAAAAACTGTTTTTT. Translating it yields CASSDLGFKPPNEKLFF.

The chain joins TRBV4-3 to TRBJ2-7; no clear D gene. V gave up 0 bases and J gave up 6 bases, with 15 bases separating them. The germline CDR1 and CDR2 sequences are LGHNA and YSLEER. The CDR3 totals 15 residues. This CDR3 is CASSQETPGNGEQYF. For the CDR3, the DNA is TGCGCCAGCAGCCAAGAGACCCCAGGAAACGGCGAGCAGTACTTC.

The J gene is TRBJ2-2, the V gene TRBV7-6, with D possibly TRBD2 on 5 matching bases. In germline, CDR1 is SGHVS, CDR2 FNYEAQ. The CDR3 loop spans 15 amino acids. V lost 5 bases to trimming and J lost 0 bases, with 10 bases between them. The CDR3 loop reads CASSLQDSNTGELFF. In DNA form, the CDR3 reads TGTGCCAGCAGCCTCCAGGACTCGAACACCGGGGAGCTGTTTTTT.

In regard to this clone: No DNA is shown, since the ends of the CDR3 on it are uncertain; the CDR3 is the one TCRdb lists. CDR3 sequence: CASSSSTGEFNQPQHF. The rearrangement links TRBV27 to TRBJ1-5; the listed D gene, TRBD1, was not tested against the DNA. The CDR3 is 16 residues long, ends included. Per the germline V gene, CDR1 is MNHEY and CDR2 is SMNVEV (reference sequence).